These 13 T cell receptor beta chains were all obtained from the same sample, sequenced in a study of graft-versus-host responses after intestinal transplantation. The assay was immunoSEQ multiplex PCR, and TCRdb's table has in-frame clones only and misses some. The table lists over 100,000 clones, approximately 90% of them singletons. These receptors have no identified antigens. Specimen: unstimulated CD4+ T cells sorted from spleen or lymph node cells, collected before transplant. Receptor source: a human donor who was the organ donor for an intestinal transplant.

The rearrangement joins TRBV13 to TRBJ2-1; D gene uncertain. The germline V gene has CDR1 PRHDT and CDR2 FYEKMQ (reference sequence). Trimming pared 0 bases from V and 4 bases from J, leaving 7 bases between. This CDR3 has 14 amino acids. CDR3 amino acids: CASSLGFRYNEQFF. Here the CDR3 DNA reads TGTGCCAGCAGCTTAGGGTTCCGGTACAATGAGCAGTTCTTC.

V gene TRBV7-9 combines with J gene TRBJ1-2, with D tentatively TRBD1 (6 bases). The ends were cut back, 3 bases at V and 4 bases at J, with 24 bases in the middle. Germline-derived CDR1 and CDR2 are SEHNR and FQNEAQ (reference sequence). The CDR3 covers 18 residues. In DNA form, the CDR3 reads TGTGCCAGCAGCTTCGTTGAACTGAGGGGGAAGGCTCTCTATGGCTACACCTTC. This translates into CASSFVELRGKALYGYTF.

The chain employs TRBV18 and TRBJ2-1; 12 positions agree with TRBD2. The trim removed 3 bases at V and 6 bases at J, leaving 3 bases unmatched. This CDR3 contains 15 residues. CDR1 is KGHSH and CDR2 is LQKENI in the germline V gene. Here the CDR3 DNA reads TGTGCCAGCTCACCGACTAGCGGGAGCGGCAATGAGCAGTTCTTC. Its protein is CASSPTSGSGNEQFF.

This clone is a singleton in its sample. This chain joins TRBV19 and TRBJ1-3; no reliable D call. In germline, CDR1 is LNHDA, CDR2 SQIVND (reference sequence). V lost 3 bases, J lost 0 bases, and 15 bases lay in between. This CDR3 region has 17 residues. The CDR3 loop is CASSMYPRTDSGNTIYF. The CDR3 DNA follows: TGTGCCAGTAGTATGTACCCCAGGACGGACTCTGGAAACACCATATATTTT. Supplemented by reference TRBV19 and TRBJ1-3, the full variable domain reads DGGITQSPKYLFRKEGQNVTLSCEQNLNHDAMYWYRQDPGQGLRLIYYSQIVNDFQKGDIAEGYSVSREKKESFPLTVTSAQKNPTAFYLCASSMYPRTDSGNTIYFGEGSWLTVV.

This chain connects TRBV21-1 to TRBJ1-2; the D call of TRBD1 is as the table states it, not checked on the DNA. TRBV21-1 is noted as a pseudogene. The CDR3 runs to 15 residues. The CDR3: CASSRPFKGICGYTF. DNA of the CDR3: TGTGCCAGCAGCCGCCCTTTTAAGGGGATCTGTGGCTACACCTTC.

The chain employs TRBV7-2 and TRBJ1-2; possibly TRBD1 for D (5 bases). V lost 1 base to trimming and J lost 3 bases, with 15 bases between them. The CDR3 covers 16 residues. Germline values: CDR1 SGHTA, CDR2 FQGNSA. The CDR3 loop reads CASSLGWGDVHYGYTF. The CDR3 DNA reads TGTGCCAGCAGCTTAGGTTGGGGGGACGTGCACTATGGCTACACCTTC. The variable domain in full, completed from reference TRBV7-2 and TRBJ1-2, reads GAGVSQSPSNKVTEKGKDVELRCDPISGHTALYWYRQSLGQGLEFLIYFQGNSAPDKSGLPSDRFSAERTGGSVSTLTIQRTQQEDSAVYLCASSLGWGDVHYGYTFGSGTRLTVV.

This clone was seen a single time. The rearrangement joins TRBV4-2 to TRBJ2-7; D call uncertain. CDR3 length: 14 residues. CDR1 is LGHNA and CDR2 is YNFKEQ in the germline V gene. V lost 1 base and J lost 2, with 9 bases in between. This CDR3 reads CASSQGGPPYEQYF. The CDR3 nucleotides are TGTGCCAGCAGCCAAGGCGGACCCCCCTACGAGCAGTACTTC.

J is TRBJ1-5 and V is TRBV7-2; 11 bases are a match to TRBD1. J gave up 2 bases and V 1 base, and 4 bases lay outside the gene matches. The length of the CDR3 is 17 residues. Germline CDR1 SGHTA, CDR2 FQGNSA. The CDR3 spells CASSLVGTGGGNQPQHF. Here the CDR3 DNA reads TGTGCCAGCAGCTTAGTGGGGACAGGGGGGGGCAATCAGCCCCAGCATTTT.

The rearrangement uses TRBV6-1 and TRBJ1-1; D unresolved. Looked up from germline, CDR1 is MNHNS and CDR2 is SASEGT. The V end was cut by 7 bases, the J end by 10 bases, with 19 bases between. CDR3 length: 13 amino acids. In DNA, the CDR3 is TGTGCCAGCACCCCCCCCGAAGTCCCAGGAGCTTTCTTT. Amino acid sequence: CASTPPEVPGAFF.

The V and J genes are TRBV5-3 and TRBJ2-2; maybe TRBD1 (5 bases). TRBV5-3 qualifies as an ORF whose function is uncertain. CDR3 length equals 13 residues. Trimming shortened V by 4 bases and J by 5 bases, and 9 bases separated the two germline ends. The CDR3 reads CARSEAGTGELFF. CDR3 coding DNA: TGTGCCAGAAGCGAGGCAGGGACCGGGGAGCTGTTTTTT.

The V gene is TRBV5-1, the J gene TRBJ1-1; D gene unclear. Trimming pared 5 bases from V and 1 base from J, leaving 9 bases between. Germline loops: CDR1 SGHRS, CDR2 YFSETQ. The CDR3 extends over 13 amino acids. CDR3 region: CASRWTQNTEAFF. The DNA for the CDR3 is TGCGCCAGCAGGTGGACTCAGAACACTGAAGCTTTCTTT. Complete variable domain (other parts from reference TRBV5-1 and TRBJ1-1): KAGVTQTPRYLIKTRGQQVTLSCSPISGHRSVSWYQQTPGQGLQFLFEYFSETQRNKGNFPGRFSGRQFSNSRSEMNVSTLELGDSALYLCASRWTQNTEAFFGQGTRLTVV.

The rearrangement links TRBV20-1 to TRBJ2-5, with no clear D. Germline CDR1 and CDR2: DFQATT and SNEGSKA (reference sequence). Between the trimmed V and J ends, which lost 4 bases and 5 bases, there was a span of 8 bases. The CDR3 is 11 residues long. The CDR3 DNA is TGCAGTGCTATTTTGCCGGAGACCCAGTACTTC. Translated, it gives CSAILPETQYF.

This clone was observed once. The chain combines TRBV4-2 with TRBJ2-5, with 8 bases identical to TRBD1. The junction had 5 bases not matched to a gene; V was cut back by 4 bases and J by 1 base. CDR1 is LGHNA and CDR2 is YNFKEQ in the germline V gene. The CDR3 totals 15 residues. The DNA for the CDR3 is TGTGCCAGCAGCCGCAGGGGGCTGGTCCAAGAGACCCAGTACTTC. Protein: CASSRRGLVQETQYF.